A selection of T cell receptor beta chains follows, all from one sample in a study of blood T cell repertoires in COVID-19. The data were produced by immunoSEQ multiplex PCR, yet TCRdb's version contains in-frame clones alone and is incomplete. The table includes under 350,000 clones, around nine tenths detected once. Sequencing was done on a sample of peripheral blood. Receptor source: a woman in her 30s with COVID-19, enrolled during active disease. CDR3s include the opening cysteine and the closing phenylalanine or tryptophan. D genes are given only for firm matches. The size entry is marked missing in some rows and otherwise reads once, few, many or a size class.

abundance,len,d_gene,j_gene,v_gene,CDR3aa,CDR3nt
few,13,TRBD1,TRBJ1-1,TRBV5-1,CASSPRQGAEAFF,TGCGCCAGCAGCCCGAGACAGGGGGCTGAAGCTTTCTTT
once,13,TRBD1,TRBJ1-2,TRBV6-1,CASSPTGDYGYTF,TGTGCCAGCAGCCCGACAGGGGACTATGGCTACACCTTC
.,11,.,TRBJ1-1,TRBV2,CASSDRVEAFF,TGTGCCAGCAGTGACCGGGTTGAAGCTTTCTTT
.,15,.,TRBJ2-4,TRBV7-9,CASSLVGEAKNIQYF,TGTGCCAGCAGCTTAGTTGGGGAGGCCAAAAACATTCAGTACTTC
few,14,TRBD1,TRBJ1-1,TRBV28,CASCSRGRGTEAFF,TGTGCCAGTTGTAGCAGGGGGCGTGGGACTGAAGCTTTCTTT
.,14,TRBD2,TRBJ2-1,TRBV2,CASSRGDLGTEQFF,TGTGCCAGCTCTCGGGGGGACCTCGGAACTGAGCAGTTCTTC
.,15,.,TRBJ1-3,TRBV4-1,CASSRQSSEGNTIYF,TGCGCCAGCAGCCGCCAAAGCTCTGAAGGAAACACCATATATTTT
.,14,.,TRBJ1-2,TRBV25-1,CASSDSSLPYGYTF,TGTGCCAGCAGTGATTCCAGTCTTCCCTATGGCTACACCTTC
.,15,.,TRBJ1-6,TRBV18,CASSTDSDGISPLHF,TGTGCCAGCTCTACGGACAGCGACGGAATTTCACCCCTCCACTTT
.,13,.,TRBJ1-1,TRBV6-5,CASNPKGGIEAFF,TGTGCCAGCAACCCCAAGGGAGGGATCGAGGCTTTCTTT
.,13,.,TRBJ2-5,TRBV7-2,CASSLAEKETQYF,TGTGCCAGCAGCTTAGCCGAGAAAGAGACCCAGTACTTC
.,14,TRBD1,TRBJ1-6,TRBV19,CASKLQGYNSPLHF,TGTGCCAGTAAACTACAGGGGTATAATTCACCCCTCCACTTT
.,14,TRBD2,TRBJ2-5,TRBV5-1,CASGPGLAEETQYF,TGCGCCAGCGGGCCCGGACTAGCGGAAGAGACCCAGTACTTC
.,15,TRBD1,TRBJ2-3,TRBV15,CATSTKGTDTDTQYF,TGTGCCACTTCGACGAAGGGGACAGACACAGATACGCAGTATTTT
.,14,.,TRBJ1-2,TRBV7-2,CASSYTDRSYGYTF,TGTGCCAGCAGCTACACCGACAGGAGCTATGGCTACACCTTC
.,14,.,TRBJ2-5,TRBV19,CASSAADRKETQYF,TGTGCCAGTAGTGCGGCTGACAGAAAAGAGACCCAGTACTTC
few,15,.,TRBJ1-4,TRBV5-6,CASSLAGTPTPGLFF,TGTGCCAGCAGCTTGGCCGGGACACCTACCCCGGGACTGTTTTTT
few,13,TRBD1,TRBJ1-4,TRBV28,CASSLVGQGPTIF,TGTGCCAGCAGTTTAGTGGGACAGGGACCGACAATTTTT
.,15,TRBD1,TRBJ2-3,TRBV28,CASSSGTGLTDTQYF,TGTGCCAGCAGTTCTGGGACAGGGTTGACAGATACGCAGTATTTT
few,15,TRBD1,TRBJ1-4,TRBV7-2,CASSLGRGRGEKLFF,TGTGCCAGCAGCTTAGGCAGGGGGCGCGGTGAAAAACTGTTTTTT
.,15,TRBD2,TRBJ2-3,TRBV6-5,CASSYKRGGTDTQYF,TGTGCCAGCAGTTACAAGCGGGGGGGGACAGATACGCAGTATTTT
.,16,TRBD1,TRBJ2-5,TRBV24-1,CATSDFGTGVGETQYF,TGTGCCACCAGTGATTTTGGGACAGGGGTTGGAGAGACCCAGTACTTC
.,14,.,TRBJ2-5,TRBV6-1,CASSEGRYQETQYF,TGTGCCAGCAGTGAAGGCAGGTACCAAGAGACCCAGTACTTC
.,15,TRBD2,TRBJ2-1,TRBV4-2,CASSQGTSVGDEQFF,TGTGCCAGCAGCCAAGGGACTAGCGTAGGCGATGAGCAGTTCTTC
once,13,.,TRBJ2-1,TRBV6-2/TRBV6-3,CASSPTDYNEQFF,TGTGCCAGCAGTCCCACAGATTACAATGAGCAGTTCTTC
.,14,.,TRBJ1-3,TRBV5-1,CASSSQGSGNTIYF,TGCGCCAGCAGCTCACAGGGCTCTGGAAACACCATATATTTT
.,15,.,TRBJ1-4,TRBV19,CASSNSGTRDEKLFF,TGTGCCAGTAGTAACTCCGGGACAAGGGATGAAAAACTGTTTTTT
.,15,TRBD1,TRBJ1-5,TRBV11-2,CASSSTGTGEAAQHF,TGTGCCAGCAGCTCGACCGGGACAGGGGAGGCAGCCCAGCATTTT
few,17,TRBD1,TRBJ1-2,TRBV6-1,CASSANWADRGSYGYTF,TGTGCCAGCAGTGCAAATTGGGCGGACAGGGGCTCTTATGGCTACACCTTC
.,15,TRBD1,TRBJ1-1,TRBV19,CASTSGTGAGTEAFF,TGTGCCAGTACCTCCGGGACAGGGGCCGGGACTGAAGCTTTCTTT
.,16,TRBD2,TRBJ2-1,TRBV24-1,CATSDPRGGLLNEQFF,TGTGCCACCAGTGATCCTCGGGGGGGCCTATTGAATGAGCAGTTCTTC
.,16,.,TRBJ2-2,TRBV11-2,CASSLYSGGPRGELFF,TGTGCCAGCAGCTTATATAGCGGCGGGCCGCGGGGGGAGCTGTTTTTT
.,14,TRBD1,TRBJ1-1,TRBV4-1,CASSLGTVNTEAFF,TGCGCCAGCAGCCTAGGGACAGTGAACACTGAAGCTTTCTTT
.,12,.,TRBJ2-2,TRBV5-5,CASSPLVGELFF,TGTGCCAGCAGCCCCCTTGTCGGGGAGCTGTTTTTT
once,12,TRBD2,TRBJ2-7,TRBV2,CASSEGGYEQYF,TGTGCCAGCAGTGAGGGAGGGTACGAGCAGTACTTC
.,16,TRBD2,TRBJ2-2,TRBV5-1,CASSRIRGANTGELFF,TGCGCCAGCAGCAGAATTCGGGGGGCGAACACCGGGGAGCTGTTTTTT
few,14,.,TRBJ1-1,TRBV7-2,CASSFRGAGAEAFF,TGTGCCAGCAGCTTTAGGGGAGCGGGCGCTGAAGCTTTCTTT
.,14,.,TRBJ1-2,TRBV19,CASSIDGGLDGYTF,TGTGCCAGTAGTATAGACGGAGGGCTCGATGGCTACACCTTC
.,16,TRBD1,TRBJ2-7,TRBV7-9,CASSWDRGRQPYEQYF,TGTGCCAGCAGCTGGGACAGGGGGCGTCAACCCTACGAGCAGTACTTC
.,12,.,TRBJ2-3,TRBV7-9,CASSFSTDTQYF,TGTGCCAGCAGCTTTAGTACAGATACGCAGTATTTT
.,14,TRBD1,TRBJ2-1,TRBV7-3,CASSPRTGGGEQFF,TGTGCCAGCAGCCCCCGGACAGGGGGCGGCGAGCAGTTCTTC
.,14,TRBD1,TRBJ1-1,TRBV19,CASSLGQGPFEAFF,TGTGCCAGTAGCCTTGGACAGGGCCCTTTTGAAGCTTTCTTT
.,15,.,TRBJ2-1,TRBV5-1,CASSQVPGSYNEQFF,TGCGCCAGCAGTCAGGTTCCTGGCTCCTACAATGAGCAGTTCTTC
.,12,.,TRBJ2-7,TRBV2,CASADSSYEQYF,TGTGCCAGCGCGGACTCCTCCTACGAGCAGTACTTC
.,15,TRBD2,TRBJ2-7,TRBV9,CASSERGTSGYEQYF,TGTGCCAGCAGCGAGAGGGGGACTAGCGGCTACGAGCAGTACTTC
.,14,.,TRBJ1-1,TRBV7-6,CASSLEGRAKEAFF,TGTGCCAGCAGCTTAGAGGGCAGGGCAAAGGAGGCTTTCTTT
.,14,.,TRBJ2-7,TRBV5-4,CASSLSTGSYEQYF,TGTGCCAGCAGCTTATCTACAGGGTCCTACGAGCAGTACTTC